The TCR beta chain described here comes from a study of T cells in Graves' hyperthyroidism and ophthalmopathy. The junction had 11 bases not matched to a gene; V was cut back by 1 base and J by 4 bases. CDR1 and CDR2 from the germline V gene are SGHTA and FQGNSA. This CDR3 has 17 residues. Authors of the study amplified TCR beta CDR3 regions from RNA transcripts. The study used the HTBI primer set for a first-round RT-PCR of the TCR CDR3. TCRdb re-called the multiplex PCR reads through MiXCR, storing one row per CDR3 protein. Of approximately 560,000 distinct CDR3 sequences listed, around 14% were seen once; the top ten hold roughly 7.3%. This clonotype came up many times.

The sequenced sample was blood. This clonotype was sampled from a woman in her thirties with Graves' hyperthyroidism. V usage is TRBV7-2 and J usage is TRBJ2-5; 8 bases are a match to TRBD2. This CDR3 is CASSLGLGAGGAETQYF. CDR3 nucleotide sequence: TGTGCCAGCAGCTTAGGTCTCGGCGCGGGAGGAGCAGAGACCCAGTACTTC.